There are many counts of the clone carrying this T cell receptor beta chain. Germline CDR1 reads ENHRY; CDR2 reads SYGVKD. V lost 8 bases, J lost 0 bases, and 7 bases stayed unmatched. The CDR3 covers 17 residues. The record originates from a study of T-cell memory formation after mild COVID-19. TCRdb recomputed calls from the 5' RACE reads with MiXCR, one row per CDR3 protein. The repertoire holds 210,000 or so distinct CDR3 sequences, about 27% seen once, with 9.5% to 12% in the top ten. The sample consisted of PBMCs or a T cell subset sorted from them (not recorded which). The chain couples TRBV10-3 to TRBJ2-1, with TRBD2 identical over 13 bases. This sequence was found in an adult woman who had mild COVID-19 (a few samples of this study predate the infection). Cell type and time point are not known. The CDR3: CAIGGLAGMSSYNEQFF. Here the CDR3 DNA reads TGTGCCATCGGGGGACTAGCGGGGATGAGCTCCTACAATGAGCAGTTCTTC.